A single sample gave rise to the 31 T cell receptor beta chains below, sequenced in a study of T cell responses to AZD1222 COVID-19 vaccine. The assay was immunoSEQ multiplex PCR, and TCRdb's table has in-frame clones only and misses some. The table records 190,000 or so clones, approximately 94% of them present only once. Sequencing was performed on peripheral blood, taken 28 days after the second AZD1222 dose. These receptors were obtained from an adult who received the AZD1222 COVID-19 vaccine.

Written as DNA, the CDR3 is TGTGCCAGCAGGGTCCGGCAGCCCCAGCATTTT. This sequence encodes CASRVRQPQHF. V is TRBV2 and J is TRBJ1-5; D ambiguous. The germline gives CDR1 SNHLY, CDR2 FYNNEI. The CDR3 is made up of 11 amino acids. Between the trimmed V and J ends, which lost 6 bases and 7 bases, there was a span of 7 bases. Complete variable domain (other parts from reference TRBV2 and TRBJ1-5): EPEVTQTPSHQVTQMGQEVILRCVPISNHLYFYWYRQILGQKVEFLVSFYNNEISEKSEIFDDQFSVERPDGSNFTLKIRSTKLEDSAMYFCASRVRQPQHFGDGTRLSIL.

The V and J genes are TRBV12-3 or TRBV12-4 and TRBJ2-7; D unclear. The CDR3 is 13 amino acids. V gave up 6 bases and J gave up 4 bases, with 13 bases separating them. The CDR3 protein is CASRPSGPYEQYF. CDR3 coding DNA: TGTGCCAGCAGGCCTTCCGGTCCGTACGAGCAGTACTTC.

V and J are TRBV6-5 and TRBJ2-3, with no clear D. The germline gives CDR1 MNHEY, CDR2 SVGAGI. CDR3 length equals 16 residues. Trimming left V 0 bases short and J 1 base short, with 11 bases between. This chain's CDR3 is CASSYSPVPGTDTQYF. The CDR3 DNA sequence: TGTGCCAGCAGTTACTCCCCCGTTCCGGGCACAGATACGCAGTATTTT.

CDR3 sequence: CASSQDWRVSYNEQFF. DNA of the CDR3: TGTGCCAGCAGCCAAGATTGGAGAGTCAGCTACAATGAGCAGTTCTTC. The chain carries TRBV3-1 (or the pseudogene TRBV3-2) and TRBJ2-1; the D is unclear. Looked up from germline, CDR1 is LGHDT and CDR2 is YNNKEL (reference sequence). The CDR3 length is 16 residues. Trimming left V 0 bases short and J 3 bases short, with 12 bases between.

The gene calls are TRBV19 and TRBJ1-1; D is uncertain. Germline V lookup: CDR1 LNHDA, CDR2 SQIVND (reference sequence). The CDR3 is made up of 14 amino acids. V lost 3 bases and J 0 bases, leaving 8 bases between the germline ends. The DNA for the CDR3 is TGTGCCAGTAGTATTTCGGTCTTGAACACTGAAGCTTTCTTT. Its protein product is CASSISVLNTEAFF.

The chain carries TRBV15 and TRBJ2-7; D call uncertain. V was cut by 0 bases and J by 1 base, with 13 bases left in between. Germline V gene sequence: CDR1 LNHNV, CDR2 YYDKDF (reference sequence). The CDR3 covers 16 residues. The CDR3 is CATSRDLRAGSYEQYF. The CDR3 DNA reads TGTGCCACCAGCAGAGATCTTAGGGCCGGATCCTACGAGCAGTACTTC.

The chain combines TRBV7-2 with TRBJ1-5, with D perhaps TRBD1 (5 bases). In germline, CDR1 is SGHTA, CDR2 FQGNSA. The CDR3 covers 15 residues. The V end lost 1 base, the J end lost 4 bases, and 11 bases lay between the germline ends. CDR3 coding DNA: TGTGCCAGCAGCTTAGGGGGGGGTAGGAATCAGCCCCAGCATTTT. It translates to CASSLGGGRNQPQHF.

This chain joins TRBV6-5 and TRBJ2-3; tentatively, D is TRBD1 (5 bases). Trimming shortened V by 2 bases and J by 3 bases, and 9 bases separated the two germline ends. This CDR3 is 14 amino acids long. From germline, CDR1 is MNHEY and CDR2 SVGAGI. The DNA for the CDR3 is TGTGCCAGCAGTTACAGGGGCAGGACAGATACGCAGTATTTT. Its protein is CASSYRGRTDTQYF.

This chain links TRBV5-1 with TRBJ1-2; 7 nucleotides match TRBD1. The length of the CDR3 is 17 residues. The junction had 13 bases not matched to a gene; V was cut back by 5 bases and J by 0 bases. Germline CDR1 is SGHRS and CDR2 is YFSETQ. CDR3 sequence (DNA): TGCGCCAGCAGACTGGGGTTCGGGACAGCAACTAACTATGGCTACACCTTC. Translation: CASRLGFGTATNYGYTF.

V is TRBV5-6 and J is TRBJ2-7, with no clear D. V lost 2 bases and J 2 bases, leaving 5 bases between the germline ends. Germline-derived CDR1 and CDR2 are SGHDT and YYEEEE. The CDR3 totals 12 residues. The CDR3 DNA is TGTGCCAGCAGCTTTTCGACCTACGAGCAGTACTTC. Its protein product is CASSFSTYEQYF.

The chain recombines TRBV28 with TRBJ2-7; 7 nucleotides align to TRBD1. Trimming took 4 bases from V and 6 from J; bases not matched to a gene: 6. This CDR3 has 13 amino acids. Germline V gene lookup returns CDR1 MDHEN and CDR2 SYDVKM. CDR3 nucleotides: TGTGCCAGCAGTTCCAGGGGGACCGTCGAGCAGTACTTC. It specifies CASSSRGTVEQYF.

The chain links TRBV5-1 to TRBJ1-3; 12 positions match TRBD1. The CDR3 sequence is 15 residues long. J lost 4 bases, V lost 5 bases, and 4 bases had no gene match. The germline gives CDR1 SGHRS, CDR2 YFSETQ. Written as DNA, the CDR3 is TGCGCCAGCAGACCCGGGACAGGGGGCGGAAACACCATATATTTT. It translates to CASRPGTGGGNTIYF. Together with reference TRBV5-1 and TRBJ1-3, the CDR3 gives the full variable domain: KAGVTQTPRYLIKTRGQQVTLSCSPISGHRSVSWYQQTPGQGLQFLFEYFSETQRNKGNFPGRFSGRQFSNSRSEMNVSTLELGDSALYLCASRPGTGGGNTIYFGEGSWLTVV.

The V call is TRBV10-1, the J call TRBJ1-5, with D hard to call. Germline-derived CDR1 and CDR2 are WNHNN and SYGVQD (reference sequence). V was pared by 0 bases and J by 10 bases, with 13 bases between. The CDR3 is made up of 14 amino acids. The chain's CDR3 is CASSESIAAGPQHF. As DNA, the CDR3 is TGCGCCAGCAGTGAGTCGATAGCCGCGGGCCCCCAGCATTTT.

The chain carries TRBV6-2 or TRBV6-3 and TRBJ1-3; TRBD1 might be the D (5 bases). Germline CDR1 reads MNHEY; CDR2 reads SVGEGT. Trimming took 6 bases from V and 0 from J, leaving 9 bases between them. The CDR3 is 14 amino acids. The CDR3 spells CASSHRSSGNTIYF. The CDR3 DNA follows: TGTGCCAGCAGCCACAGGAGCTCTGGAAACACCATATATTTT.

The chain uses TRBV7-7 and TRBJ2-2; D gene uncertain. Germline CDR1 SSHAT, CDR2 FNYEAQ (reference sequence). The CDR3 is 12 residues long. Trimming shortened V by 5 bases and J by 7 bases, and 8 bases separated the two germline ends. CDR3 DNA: TGTGCCAGCAGCCCAGGAGTCGGGGAGCTGTTTTTT. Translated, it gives CASSPGVGELFF.

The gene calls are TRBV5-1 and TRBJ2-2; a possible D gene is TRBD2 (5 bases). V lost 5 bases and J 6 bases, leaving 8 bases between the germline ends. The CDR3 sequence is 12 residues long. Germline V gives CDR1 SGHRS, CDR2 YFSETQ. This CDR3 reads CASREGSGELFF. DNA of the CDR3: TGCGCCAGCAGAGAGGGTTCCGGGGAGCTGTTTTTT.

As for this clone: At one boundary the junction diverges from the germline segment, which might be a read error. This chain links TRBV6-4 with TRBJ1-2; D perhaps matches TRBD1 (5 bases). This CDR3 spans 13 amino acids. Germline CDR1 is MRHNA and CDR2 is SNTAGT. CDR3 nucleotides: TGTGCCAGCAGTGACTCGGACAACTATGACTACACCTTC. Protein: CASSDSDNYDYTF.

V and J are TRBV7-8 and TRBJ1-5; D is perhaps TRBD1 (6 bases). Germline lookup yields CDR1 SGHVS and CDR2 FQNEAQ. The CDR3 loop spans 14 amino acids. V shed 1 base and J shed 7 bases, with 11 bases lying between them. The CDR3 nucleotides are TGTGCCAGCAGCTTAGACAGGGTGGGACAGCCCCAGCATTTT. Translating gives CASSLDRVGQPQHF.

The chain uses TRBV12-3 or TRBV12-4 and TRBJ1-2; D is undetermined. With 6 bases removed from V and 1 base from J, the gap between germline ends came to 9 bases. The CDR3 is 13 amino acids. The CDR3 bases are TGTGCCAGCAGATTGGGTATTAACTATGGCTACACCTTC. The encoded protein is CASRLGINYGYTF.

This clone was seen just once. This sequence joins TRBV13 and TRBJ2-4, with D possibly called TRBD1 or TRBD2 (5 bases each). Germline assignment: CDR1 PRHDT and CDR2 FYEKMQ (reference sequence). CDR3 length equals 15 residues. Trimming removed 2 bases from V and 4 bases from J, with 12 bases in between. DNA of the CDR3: TGTGCCAGCAGCTTACGTGGGGGAAGGAAAAACATTCAGTACTTC. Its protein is CASSLRGGRKNIQYF.

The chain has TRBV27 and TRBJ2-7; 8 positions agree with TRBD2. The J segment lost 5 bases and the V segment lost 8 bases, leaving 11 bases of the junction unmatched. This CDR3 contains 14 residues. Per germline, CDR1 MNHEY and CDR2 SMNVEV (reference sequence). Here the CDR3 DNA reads TGTGCCAGCCGCCCGGGACTAGGACTCAACGAGCAGTACTTC. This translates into CASRPGLGLNEQYF.

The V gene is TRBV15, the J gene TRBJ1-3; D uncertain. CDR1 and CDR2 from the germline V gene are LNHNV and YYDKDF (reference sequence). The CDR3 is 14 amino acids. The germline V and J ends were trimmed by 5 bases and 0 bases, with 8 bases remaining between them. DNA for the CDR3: TGTGCCACCAGCCCAGTTCCCTCTGGAAACACCATATATTTT. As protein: CATSPVPSGNTIYF.

The DNA for the CDR3 is TGTGCCAGTAGTCCCGGTAAGGCGGGTTGGTATGGCTACACCTTC. It yields the protein CASSPGKAGWYGYTF. This chain uses TRBV19 with TRBJ1-2, with D hard to call. CDR3 length: 15 residues. V was clipped by 5 bases and J by 5 bases, with 18 bases between them. Germline CDR1 and CDR2: LNHDA and SQIVND (reference sequence).

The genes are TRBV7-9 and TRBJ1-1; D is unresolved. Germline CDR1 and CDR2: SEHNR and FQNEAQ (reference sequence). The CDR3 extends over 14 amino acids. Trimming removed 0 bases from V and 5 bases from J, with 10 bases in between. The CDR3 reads CASSLARERTEAFF. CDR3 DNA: TGTGCCAGCAGCTTAGCGCGAGAAAGGACTGAAGCTTTCTTT.

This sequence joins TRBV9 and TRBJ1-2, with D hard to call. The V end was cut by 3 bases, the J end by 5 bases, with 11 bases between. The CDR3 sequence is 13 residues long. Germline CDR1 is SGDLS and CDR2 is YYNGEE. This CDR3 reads CASSGPLYYGYTF. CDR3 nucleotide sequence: TGTGCCAGCAGCGGACCCCTATATTATGGCTACACCTTC.

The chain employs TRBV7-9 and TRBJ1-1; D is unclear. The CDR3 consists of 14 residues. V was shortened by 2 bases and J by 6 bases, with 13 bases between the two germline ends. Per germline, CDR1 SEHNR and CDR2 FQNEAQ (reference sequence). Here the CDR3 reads CASSLLGLGAEAFF. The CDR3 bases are TGTGCCAGCAGCTTACTGGGCCTCGGAGCTGAAGCTTTCTTT. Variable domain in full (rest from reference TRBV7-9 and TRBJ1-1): DTGVSQNPRHKITKRGQNVTFRCDPISEHNRLYWYRQTLGQGPEFLTYFQNEAQLEKSRLLSDRFSAERPKGSFSTLEIQRTEQGDSAMYLCASSLLGLGAEAFFGQGTRLTVV.

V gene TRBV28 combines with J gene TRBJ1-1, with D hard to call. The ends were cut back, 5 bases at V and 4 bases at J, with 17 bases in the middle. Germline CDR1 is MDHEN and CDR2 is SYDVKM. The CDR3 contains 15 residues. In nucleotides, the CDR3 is TGTGCCAGCAGTATTATGCAAGGTCTGAGCACTGAAGCTTTCTTT. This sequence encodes CASSIMQGLSTEAFF.

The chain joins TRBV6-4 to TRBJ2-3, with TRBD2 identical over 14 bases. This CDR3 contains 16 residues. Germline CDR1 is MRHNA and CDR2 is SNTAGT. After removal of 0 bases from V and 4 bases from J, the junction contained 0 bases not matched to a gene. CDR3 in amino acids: CASSDSTSGGADTQYF. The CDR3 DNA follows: TGTGCCAGCAGTGACTCGACTAGCGGGGGGGCAGATACGCAGTATTTT.

CDR3 protein: CASSLERNTIYF. CDR3 sequence (DNA): TGTGCCAGCAGCCTTGAAAGAAACACCATATATTTT. The chain recombines TRBV3-1 (or the pseudogene TRBV3-2) with TRBJ1-3, with D hard to call. Germline loops: CDR1 LGHDT, CDR2 YNNKEL (reference sequence). V was shortened by 4 bases and J by 5 bases, with 6 bases between the two germline ends. The CDR3 spans 12 residues.

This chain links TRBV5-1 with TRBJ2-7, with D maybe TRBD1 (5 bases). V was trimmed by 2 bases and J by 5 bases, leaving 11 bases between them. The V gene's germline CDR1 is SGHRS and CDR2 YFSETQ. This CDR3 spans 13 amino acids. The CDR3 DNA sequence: TGCGCCAGCAGCTTCAGGGTTGCCAACGAGCAGTACTTC. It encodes CASSFRVANEQYF.

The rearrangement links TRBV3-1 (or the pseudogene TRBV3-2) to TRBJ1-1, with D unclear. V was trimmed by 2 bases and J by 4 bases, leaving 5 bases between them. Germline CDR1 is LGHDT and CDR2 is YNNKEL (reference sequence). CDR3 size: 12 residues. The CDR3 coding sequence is TGTGCCAGCAGCCAAACAGTCACTGAAGCTTTCTTT. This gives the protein CASSQTVTEAFF.